These T cell receptor beta chains were read from a single sample in a study of long-term antiretroviral therapy in people with HIV. TCRdb's copy holds only in-frame clones and misses some; the assay was immunoSEQ multiplex PCR. This sample yields about 25,000 clones, of which 85% to 90% are seen a single time; 4.5% to 6% belongs to the top ten. Sequencing used unsorted PBMCs, obtained roughly 4.5 years after starting antiretroviral therapy. The source of these receptors is a man aged 25-45 years with HIV. The CDR3 runs from the conserved cysteine through the conserved F or W. The D gene is left open where the match is weak. Only some rows state a clone size, as once, few, many or a class for expanded clones.

>.|TRBV4-1|.|TRBJ2-1
TGCGCCAGCAGCCAAAGCGTGGAGGGCCGGTTCAATGAGCAGTTCTTC
CASSQSVEGRFNEQFF
>.|TRBV7-8|TRBD2|TRBJ2-7
TGTGCCAGCAGCTTAACGGGTAGCGGGTACGAGCAGTACTTC
CASSLTGSGYEQYF
>.|TRBV11-3|.|TRBJ1-1
TGTGCCAGCAGCCAGGGAGCCGGTACTGAAGCTTTCTTT
CASSQGAGTEAFF
>.|TRBV7-8|TRBD2|TRBJ2-3
TGTGCCAGCCGCGGGGGGTCAGATACGCAGTATTTT
CASRGGSDTQYF
>.|TRBV11-1|.|TRBJ1-1
TGTGCCAGCAGATACCATCCCCGACGCCCTGAAGCTTTCTTT
CASRYHPRRPEAFF
>.|TRBV10-3|.|TRBJ1-1
TGTGCCATCACCTCAATGGCCGGACTTGAAGCTTTCTTT
CAITSMAGLEAFF
>.|TRBV18|TRBD1|TRBJ2-7
TGTGCCAGCTCTCCATACGGGACAGGAGACTACGAGCAGTACTTC
CASSPYGTGDYEQYF
>.|TRBV9|.|TRBJ1-3
TGTGCCAGCAGCGTAGCTGGCTCTGGAAACACCATATATTTT
CASSVAGSGNTIYF
>.|TRBV5-5|TRBD1|TRBJ2-3
TGTGCCAGCAGTCGGACAGGGGTCGCAGATACGCAGTATTTT
CASSRTGVADTQYF
>.|TRBV5-6|.|TRBJ2-7
TGTGCCAGCAGCTTTGGGGACACCTACGAGCAGTACTTC
CASSFGDTYEQYF
>.|TRBV19|.|TRBJ1-5
TGTGCCAGTAGTCTGCTCTATAGCAATCAGCCCCAGCATTTT
CASSLLYSNQPQHF
>once|TRBV7-2|.|TRBJ1-5
TGTGCCAGCAGCTTAGAGGGGAGGACTGGGGTTGGTCAGCCCCAGCATTTT
CASSLEGRTGVGQPQHF
>.|TRBV30|TRBD2|TRBJ2-1
TGTGCCTGGAGTGTAACGGGAGGGGAGCAGTTCTTC
CAWSVTGGEQFF
>.|TRBV5-1|.|TRBJ2-2
TGCGCCAGCAGCTTGGGACCGAACACCGGGGAGCTGTTTTTT
CASSLGPNTGELFF
>.|TRBV9|.|TRBJ2-2
TGTGCCAGCAGCGGACCGAACACCGGGAAGCTGTTTTTT
CASSGPNTGKLFF
>.|TRBV2|TRBD2|TRBJ2-2
TGTGCCAAAAGGGGACTAGCCGGGGCCGGGGAGCTGTTTTTT
CAKRGLAGAGELFF
>.|TRBV10-1|.|TRBJ1-1
TGCGCCAGGTTAAAGGCGGGGGCTGAAGCTTTCTTT
CARLKAGAEAFF
>.|TRBV11-2|.|TRBJ1-1
TGTGCCAGCAGCTCCGGGGCAAGGACTGAAGCTTTCTTT
CASSSGARTEAFF
>.|TRBV15|TRBD1|TRBJ2-2
TGTGCCACCAGCAGAGAAGACAGGGACCCCGGGGAGCTGTTTTTT
CATSREDRDPGELFF
>once|TRBV7-3|.|TRBJ1-1
TGTGCCAGCAGCTCGGAGACAGGTGGGAACACTGAAGCTTTCTTT
CASSSETGGNTEAFF
>.|TRBV10-3|TRBD2|TRBJ2-1
TGTGCCATCAGTGAGTCGGTCTTGCGCCTAGCGGGAGGCCATGAGCAGTTCTTC
CAISESVLRLAGGHEQFF
>.|TRBV29-1|TRBD2|TRBJ2-1
TGCAGCGTTGATGCTAGCGGGGACAATGAGCAGTTCTTC
CSVDASGDNEQFF
>.|TRBV4-3|.|TRBJ2-7
TGCGCCAGCAGCCACGTCCCCGGGGACGAGCAGTACTTC
CASSHVPGDEQYF
>.|TRBV29-1|TRBD1|TRBJ2-1
TGCAGCGTTGTAGGGGGCTATGAGCAGTTCTTC
CSVVGGYEQFF
>.|TRBV2|TRBD2|TRBJ2-3
TGTGCCAGCACCGAGCTAGCGGGGTCCACAGATACGCAGTATTTT
CASTELAGSTDTQYF
>.|TRBV6-5|.|TRBJ1-5
TGTGCCAGCAGTCGGGACCCCAATCAGCCCCAGCATTTT
CASSRDPNQPQHF
>.|TRBV19|.|TRBJ2-1
TGTGCCAGTAGTACCGGGACAAGCAATGAGCAGTTCTTC
CASSTGTSNEQFF
>.|TRBV27|.|TRBJ2-7
TGTGCCAGCAGTTTAGCAGGGACCTACGAGCAGTACTTC
CASSLAGTYEQYF
>few|TRBV7-6|.|TRBJ2-7
TGTGCCAGCAGCACCCAAACCCTAAGCGAGCAGTACTTC
CASSTQTLSEQYF
>.|TRBV4-2|.|TRBJ2-7
TGTGCCAGCAGCCCACGGGGGCTAGCGGAGTACGAGCAGTACTTC
CASSPRGLAEYEQYF
>.|TRBV7-6|TRBD2|TRBJ2-7
TGTGCCAGCAGCTTAGCGGCGACTAGCGGGGGCCCCTACGAGCAGTACTTC
CASSLAATSGGPYEQYF
>.|TRBV19|TRBD1|TRBJ2-7
TGTGCCAGTAGTATAAACAGGGGAGCCTACGAGCAGTACTTC
CASSINRGAYEQYF
>.|TRBV28|.|TRBJ2-7
TGTGCCAGCAGTCCCACCAGCCCCTACGAGCAGTACTTC
CASSPTSPYEQYF
>.|TRBV4-2|.|TRBJ2-7
TGTGCCAGCAGCCAAGAGGCAGGGCCCAGCTCCTACGAGCAGTACTTC
CASSQEAGPSSYEQYF
>.|TRBV7-9|.|TRBJ1-1
TGTGCCAGCAGCTTAGCTGGGCAGGTTATCATGAACACTGAAGCTTTCTTT
CASSLAGQVIMNTEAFF
>.|TRBV18|TRBD1|TRBJ2-2
TGTGCCAGCTCCCCTCTGGGGACAGGGGCGACCGGGGAGCTGTTTTTT
CASSPLGTGATGELFF
>.|TRBV7-9|.|TRBJ1-1
TGTGCCAGCGGTAATGAAGCTTTCTTT
CASGNEAFF
>.|TRBV25-1|.|TRBJ1-1
TGTGCCAGCAGTGAATTGTTGAACACTGAAGCTTTCTTT
CASSELLNTEAFF
>.|TRBV9|.|TRBJ2-1
TGTGCCAGCAGCGTAGACACCTCTTACAATGAGCAGTTCTTC
CASSVDTSYNEQFF
>.|TRBV7-2|.|TRBJ1-4
TGTGCCAGCAGCTTAGCAGGGCGAACTAATGAAAAACTGTTTTTT
CASSLAGRTNEKLFF
>.|TRBV4-2|TRBD2|TRBJ2-6
TGTGCCAGCAGCCCCACTAGCGGGAGTGGGGCCAACGTCCTGACTTTC
CASSPTSGSGANVLTF
>.|TRBV7-9|TRBD2|TRBJ2-1
TGTGCCAGCAGCTTTCCACGAAAAAGCGGGGGCAGGAGGGACAATGAGCAGTTCTTC
CASSFPRKSGGRRDNEQFF
>.|TRBV29-1|.|TRBJ1-5
TGCAGCGTTCTCGCCGAAAATCAGCCCCAGCATTTT
CSVLAENQPQHF